These 18 T cell receptor beta chains were sequenced from one sample in a study of technical replicates of blood from a handful of donors. Some clones are missing from TCRdb's copy, which holds only in-frame ones; the method was immunoSEQ multiplex PCR. The data contain about 80,000 clones, 98% of them singletons. Sequencing was carried out using T cells isolated from PBMCs. These receptors originate from a human donor in good health.

The V and J genes are TRBV7-3 and TRBJ2-1, with 8 bases fitting TRBD1. Germline loops: CDR1 SGHTA, CDR2 FQGTGA. The CDR3 contains 15 residues. Trimming cost V 3 bases and J 5 bases; bases outside gene matches: 6. CDR3 sequence (DNA): TGTGCCAGCAGCTTCTACAGGGGGATTGACAATGAGCAGTTCTTC. It specifies CASSFYRGIDNEQFF. Based on the CDR3 plus reference TRBV7-3 and TRBJ2-1, the full variable domain is GAGVSQTPSNKVTEKGKYVELRCDPISGHTALYWYRQSLGQGPEFLIYFQGTGAADDSGLPNDRFFAVRPEGSVSTLKIQRTERGDSAVYLCASSFYRGIDNEQFFGPGTRLTVL.

This chain uses TRBV28 with TRBJ2-7; possible D gene TRBD2, 6 bases. Germline values: CDR1 MDHEN, CDR2 SYDVKM. The CDR3 extends over 16 amino acids. The V gene lost 2 bases and the J gene lost 1 base, with 15 bases spanning the gap. The DNA of the CDR3 is TGTGCCAGCAGTTTACGCGGGGAGAAGTGGTCCTACGAGCAGTACTTC. Amino acids: CASSLRGEKWSYEQYF.

This chain uses TRBV2 with TRBJ2-2, with D possibly TRBD2 on 5 matching bases. Trimming removed 6 bases from V and 6 bases from J, with 14 bases in between. Germline assignment: CDR1 SNHLY and CDR2 FYNNEI. There are 14 residues in the CDR3. This CDR3 is CASRSSRHAGELFF. The CDR3 nucleotides are TGTGCCAGCAGGTCTAGCCGCCACGCCGGGGAGCTGTTTTTT.

The chain joins TRBV4-1 to TRBJ2-3; 9 positions agree with TRBD2. V shed 6 bases and J 4 bases; nucleotides not matched to a gene: 8. The CDR3 runs to 15 residues. The germline V gene has CDR1 MGHRA and CDR2 YSYEKL. The CDR3 sequence: CASRAGGDDPDTQYF. DNA for the CDR3: TGCGCCAGCAGGGCGGGGGGGGACGACCCAGATACGCAGTATTTT.

The chain joins TRBV5-1 to TRBJ2-7; a weak D match, TRBD2 (5 bases). This CDR3 has 13 residues. The germline V gene has CDR1 SGHRS and CDR2 YFSETQ. Trimming took 6 bases from V and 4 from J, leaving 14 bases between them. CDR3: CASIGLTSYEQYF. CDR3 nucleotides: TGCGCCAGCATTGGACTTACGTCTTACGAGCAGTACTTC.

J is TRBJ2-7 and V is TRBV7-9; no reliable D call. V lost 0 bases and J 2 bases, leaving 5 bases between the germline ends. This CDR3 contains 13 residues. Germline loops: CDR1 SEHNR, CDR2 FQNEAQ (reference sequence). The CDR3 region is CASSLAQTYEQYF. CDR3 bases: TGTGCCAGCAGCTTAGCGCAGACCTACGAGCAGTACTTC.

The CDR3 sequence is CASSYQTGGTGELFF. The DNA of the CDR3 is TGTGCCAGCAGTTACCAAACAGGGGGAACCGGGGAGCTGTTTTTT. V gene TRBV6-6 combines with J gene TRBJ2-2; the match to TRBD1 covers 8 bases. Germline CDR1 and CDR2: MNHNY and SVGAGI (reference sequence). CDR3 length: 15 residues. J was trimmed by 5 bases and V by 2 bases; bases with no gene match: 4.

V usage is TRBV5-1 and J usage is TRBJ1-2; unclear D gene. The V end was cut by 0 bases, the J end by 4 bases, with 16 bases between. CDR1 SGHRS and CDR2 YFSETQ come from the germline V gene. The CDR3 spans 16 residues. In DNA form, the CDR3 reads TGCGCCAGCAGCTTGGCCCGGCCGGAGGAAGGCTATGGCTACACCTTC. Translated, it gives CASSLARPEEGYGYTF.

This chain connects TRBV5-1 to TRBJ1-1; 10 bases align to TRBD1. The germline V gene has CDR1 SGHRS and CDR2 YFSETQ. V gave up 4 bases and J gave up 6 bases; unmatched junction bases: 6. The CDR3 covers 14 residues. The CDR3: CASSPVGTGAEAFF. The CDR3 nucleotides read TGCGCCAGCAGCCCGGTAGGGACAGGGGCTGAAGCTTTCTTT.

The rearrangement uses TRBV11-2 and TRBJ2-1; 9 bases match TRBD2. There are 15 residues in the CDR3. V lost 1 base, J lost 6 bases, and 4 bases stayed unmatched. The germline V gene has CDR1 SGHAT and CDR2 FQNNGV. This chain's CDR3 is CASSLAGGRGNEQFF. The CDR3 nucleotides are TGTGCCAGCAGCTTAGCGGGCGGGAGGGGCAATGAGCAGTTCTTC.

The chain joins TRBV19 to TRBJ1-6; TRBD1 is a possible D gene (5 bases). The CDR3 has 14 amino acids. Trimming removed 7 bases at V and 9 bases at J, with 16 bases between. From germline, CDR1 is LNHDA and CDR2 SQIVND (reference sequence). DNA of the CDR3: TGTGCCAGTAATCGTGCGGGGGTGGTTTCACCCCTCCACTTT. Residues: CASNRAGVVSPLHF.

The chain employs TRBV29-1 and TRBJ2-1, with TRBD2 matching 9 bases. Germline assignment: CDR1 SQVTM and CDR2 ANQGSEA. The V gene end was trimmed by 7 bases and the J gene end by 8 bases; junction bases not matched to a gene: 9. The CDR3 contains 13 residues. The CDR3 protein is CSAWAGGPDEQFF. The CDR3 DNA reads as TGCAGCGCATGGGCGGGAGGGCCGGATGAGCAGTTCTTC.

This chain links TRBV7-7 with TRBJ2-7; 9 bases fit TRBD1. Germline V gives CDR1 SSHAT, CDR2 FNYEAQ (reference sequence). J lost 0 bases, V lost 4 bases, and 4 bases had no gene match. The CDR3 has 15 amino acids. The CDR3 DNA reads TGTGCCAGCAGCTCTGGACAGGGGAGCTCCTACGAGCAGTACTTC. It specifies CASSSGQGSSYEQYF.

V and J are TRBV7-2 and TRBJ2-7, with D uncertain. Germline CDR1 is SGHTA and CDR2 is FQGNSA. V was clipped by 1 base and J by 0 bases, with 10 bases between them. The CDR3 is 15 amino acids. This chain's CDR3 is CASSLEEFSSYEQYF. CDR3 bases: TGTGCCAGCAGCTTAGAAGAGTTTAGCTCCTACGAGCAGTACTTC. The variable domain in full, with the rest retrieved from reference TRBV7-2 and TRBJ2-7, is GAGVSQSPSNKVTEKGKDVELRCDPISGHTALYWYRQSLGQGLEFLIYFQGNSAPDKSGLPSDRFSAERTGGSVSTLTIQRTQQEDSAVYLCASSLEEFSSYEQYFGPGTRLTVT.

The chain links TRBV29-1 to TRBJ1-3; TRBD1 aligns across 7 bases. The V gene's germline CDR1 is SQVTM and CDR2 ANQGSEA. This CDR3 region has 16 residues. With V trimmed by 5 bases and J by 0 bases, 10 bases remained unmatched. The CDR3 here is CSVQTGRGSSGNTIYF. The CDR3 region has the DNA TGCAGCGTTCAAACGGGCAGGGGGTCCTCTGGAAACACCATATATTTT.

The chain joins TRBV11-2 to TRBJ2-7, with TRBD2 matching over 13 bases. The CDR3 length is 16 residues. The ends lost 5 bases at V and 4 bases at J; junction bases unmatched: 8. Per germline, CDR1 SGHAT and CDR2 FQNNGV. CDR3 region: CASSPVTSGGLYEQYF. The CDR3 bases are TGTGCCAGCAGCCCGGTGACTAGCGGGGGGCTTTACGAGCAGTACTTC. The whole variable domain, filled in from reference TRBV11-2 and TRBJ2-7, reads EAGVAQSPRYKIIEKRQSVAFWCNPISGHATLYWYQQILGQGPKLLIQFQNNGVVDDSQLPKDRFSAERLKGVDSTLKIQPAKLEDSAVYLCASSPVTSGGLYEQYFGPGTRLTVT.

This clone has a single count. The chain is built from TRBV29-1 and TRBJ2-3; 16 positions agree with TRBD2. The germline V gene encodes CDR1 SQVTM and CDR2 ANQGSEA. This CDR3 contains 20 residues. Trimming cost V 3 bases and J 1 base; bases outside gene matches: 13. The CDR3 sequence is CSVEAYPGTSGRGGTDTQYF. CDR3 DNA sequence: TGCAGCGTTGAGGCCTACCCCGGGACTAGCGGGAGGGGTGGCACAGATACGCAGTATTTT.

This chain uses TRBV7-3 with TRBJ1-1; a possible D gene is TRBD1 (6 bases). V was clipped by 6 bases and J by 2 bases, with 10 bases between them. From germline, CDR1 is SGHTA and CDR2 FQGTGA. CDR3 length: 13 residues. CDR3 sequence reads: CASSTQGNTEAFF. The CDR3 bases are TGTGCCAGCAGTACACAGGGTAACACTGAAGCTTTCTTT. Full variable domain (rest looked up from reference TRBV7-3 and TRBJ1-1): GAGVSQTPSNKVTEKGKYVELRCDPISGHTALYWYRQSLGQGPEFLIYFQGTGAADDSGLPNDRFFAVRPEGSVSTLKIQRTERGDSAVYLCASSTQGNTEAFFGQGTRLTVV.